A single sample is the source of the 31 T cell receptor beta chains below, sequenced in a study of shared clonotypes between healthy human individuals. TCRdb's copy holds only in-frame clones and misses some; the assay was immunoSEQ multiplex PCR. The data show over 1.5 million clones, approximately 98% seen once. Source material: naive CD4+ T cells sorted from blood. The subset is: CD45RA+ positively selected. Receptors were obtained from a man aged 25-40 years in good health.

V and J are TRBV27 and TRBJ2-7; 9 positions match TRBD2. With V trimmed by 3 bases and J by 0 bases, 3 bases remained unmatched. The CDR3 is 15 amino acids. Germline V gene lookup returns CDR1 MNHEY and CDR2 SMNVEV (reference sequence). The CDR3 loop is CASSFAGGSSYEQYF. Here the CDR3 DNA reads TGTGCCAGCAGTTTCGCGGGAGGGAGCTCCTACGAGCAGTACTTC.

The genes are TRBV19 and TRBJ2-1; no clear D. V was cut by 7 bases and J by 5 bases, with 15 bases left in between. Germline V lookup: CDR1 LNHDA, CDR2 SQIVND (reference sequence). The CDR3 extends over 14 amino acids. The CDR3 DNA sequence: TGTGCCAGTAATAACGGGCTGAGAAACAATGAGCAGTTCTTC. Its translation: CASNNGLRNNEQFF.

The chain carries TRBV11-3 and TRBJ2-5, with 8 bases fitting TRBD2. Per germline, CDR1 SGHNT and CDR2 YENEEA. There are 15 residues in the CDR3. Germline trimming cut 1 base from V and 5 bases from J; bases unmatched to any gene: 6. CDR3 DNA sequence: TGTGCCAGCAGCTTAGGAGGGACTAGTGAGGAGACCCAGTACTTC. Translated, it gives CASSLGGTSEETQYF.

The V and J genes are TRBV6-6 and TRBJ1-4; D is uncertain. The length of the CDR3 is 14 residues. V gave up 2 bases and J gave up 12 bases, with 16 bases separating them. CDR1 and CDR2 (germline): MNHNY, SVGAGI (reference sequence). CDR3 loop: CASSYASLLAELFF. In DNA, the CDR3 is TGTGCCAGCAGTTACGCATCGTTACTGGCTGAACTGTTTTTT.

The genes are TRBV14 and TRBJ2-3, with D possibly being TRBD2 (6 bases). Germline values: CDR1 SGHDN, CDR2 FVKESK. The CDR3 consists of 16 residues. Trimming stripped 1 base from V and 3 bases from J, with 14 bases between. CDR3 residues: CASSQVGGRRTDTQYF. CDR3 coding DNA: TGTGCCAGCAGCCAAGTCGGGGGAAGGAGGACAGATACGCAGTATTTT.

J is TRBJ1-1 and V is TRBV19; D gene ambiguous. The CDR3 length is 14 residues. Germline CDR1 is LNHDA and CDR2 is SQIVND (reference sequence). The V end was cut by 0 bases, the J end by 4 bases, with 9 bases between. The CDR3 spells CASSIDQTFTEAFF. CDR3 DNA sequence: TGTGCCAGTAGTATAGATCAGACCTTCACTGAAGCTTTCTTT.

The V and J genes are TRBV27 and TRBJ2-5; 12 nucleotides align to TRBD2. This CDR3 is built from 16 residues. The germline CDR1 and CDR2 sequences are MNHEY and SMNVEV (reference sequence). J lost 4 bases, V lost 5 bases, and 8 bases had no gene match. This CDR3 is CASSPRASGRVETQYF. CDR3 sequence (DNA): TGTGCCAGCAGTCCTCGGGCTAGCGGGAGGGTAGAGACCCAGTACTTC.

V and J are TRBV5-4 and TRBJ2-7; TRBD2 matches 12 bases. The CDR3 contains 16 residues. Germline V CDR1 and CDR2: SGHNT, YYREEE (reference sequence). Trimming cost V 4 bases and J 5 bases; bases outside gene matches: 10. As DNA, the CDR3 is TGTGCCAGCAGCCGACTAGCGGGAGCCATGAGGGACGAGCAGTACTTC. Protein product: CASSRLAGAMRDEQYF.

The chain carries TRBV15 and TRBJ2-5, with D perhaps TRBD1 (5 bases). Germline CDR1 reads LNHNV; CDR2 reads YYDKDF (reference sequence). CDR3 length: 16 amino acids. The V gene lost 0 bases and the J gene lost 2 bases, with 13 bases spanning the gap. This CDR3 is CATSRDQGWRQETQYF. CDR3 nucleotide sequence: TGTGCCACCAGCAGAGATCAGGGCTGGCGTCAAGAGACCCAGTACTTC.

The chain links TRBV5-8 to TRBJ2-7, with unresolved D. The CDR3 consists of 11 residues. V was trimmed by 1 base and J by 5 bases, leaving 4 bases between them. Germline-derived CDR1 and CDR2 are SGHTS and YDEGEE. The CDR3 loop reads CASSLLHEQYF. The CDR3 DNA follows: TGTGCCAGCAGCTTGTTGCACGAGCAGTACTTC.

As for this clone: Additional DNA sequences in this sample encode the identical CDR3. The V and J genes are TRBV11-2 and TRBJ2-7, with D perhaps matching TRBD1 (5 bases). The germline V and J ends were trimmed by 6 bases and 4 bases, with 10 bases remaining between them. Germline V gene lookup returns CDR1 SGHAT and CDR2 FQNNGV. The CDR3 is 12 residues long. The CDR3 loop is CASSSQGYEQYF. The CDR3 nucleotides read TGTGCCAGCAGTTCTCAGGGATACGAGCAGTACTTC.

This sequence joins TRBV11-2 and TRBJ1-5; 9 positions match TRBD1. Trimming cost V 4 bases and J 5 bases; bases outside gene matches: 0. This CDR3 is 13 amino acids long. Per germline, CDR1 SGHAT and CDR2 FQNNGV. CDR3 region: CASSWDRDQPQHF. CDR3 in DNA: TGTGCCAGCAGCTGGGACAGGGATCAGCCCCAGCATTTT.

CDR3 residues: CASSDSSGGPRGDEQYF. The CDR3 coding sequence is TGTGCCAGCAGTGACTCCTCCGGTGGCCCAAGAGGAGACGAGCAGTACTTC. This chain uses TRBV2 with TRBJ2-7; unclear D gene. The CDR3 is made up of 17 amino acids. Germline V gene data show CDR1 as SNHLY and CDR2 as FYNNEI. Between the trimmed V and J ends, which lost 3 bases and 5 bases, there was a span of 23 bases.

V and J are TRBV7-3 and TRBJ2-3; a possible D gene is TRBD1 (7 bases). The CDR3 loop spans 14 amino acids. V was cut by 6 bases and J by 2 bases, with 12 bases left in between. CDR1 and CDR2 (germline): SGHTA, FQGTGA. The CDR3 is CASRRGQYTDTQYF. The CDR3 bases are TGTGCCAGCAGGCGGGGACAGTACACAGATACGCAGTATTTT. Full variable domain (missing parts from reference TRBV7-3 and TRBJ2-3): GAGVSQTPSNKVTEKGKYVELRCDPISGHTALYWYRQSLGQGPEFLIYFQGTGAADDSGLPNDRFFAVRPEGSVSTLKIQRTERGDSAVYLCASRRGQYTDTQYFGPGTRLTVL.

CDR3 sequence: CASTLDLPPYEQYF. The CDR3 nucleotides read TGTGCCAGCACCCTGGACCTCCCGCCCTACGAGCAGTACTTC. The V gene is TRBV28, the J gene TRBJ2-7; D is ambiguous. Trimming removed 7 bases from V and 2 bases from J, with 15 bases in between. The germline gives CDR1 MDHEN, CDR2 SYDVKM. The CDR3 totals 14 residues.

The chain uses TRBV28 and TRBJ1-1; no clear D. This CDR3 is 15 amino acids long. Germline values: CDR1 MDHEN, CDR2 SYDVKM. Trimming pared 1 base from V and 1 base from J, leaving 10 bases between. CDR3 protein: CASSLFEGENTEAFF. Here the CDR3 DNA reads TGTGCCAGCAGTTTATTCGAGGGCGAGAACACTGAAGCTTTCTTT.

Regarding this clone: This CDR3 is also generated by other DNA sequences in the sample. The chain carries TRBV18 and TRBJ2-7, with TRBD1 matching 7 bases. Germline loops: CDR1 KGHSH, CDR2 LQKENI. This CDR3 contains 14 residues. Unmatched junction bases numbered 8, after V lost 3 bases and J lost 6 bases. CDR3 residues: CASSPRTGGSEQYF. The CDR3 DNA follows: TGTGCCAGCTCACCCCGGACAGGCGGGTCCGAGCAGTACTTC.

The CDR3 is CASNSRGPGETQYF. The CDR3 bases are TGCGCCAGCAATAGCAGGGGGCCCGGAGAGACCCAGTACTTC. The chain recombines TRBV5-1 with TRBJ2-5, with 8 positions matching TRBD1. The length of the CDR3 is 14 residues. Looked up from germline, CDR1 is SGHRS and CDR2 is YFSETQ. The ends lost 6 bases at V and 4 bases at J; junction bases unmatched: 8. The whole variable domain, filled in from reference TRBV5-1 and TRBJ2-5, reads KAGVTQTPRYLIKTRGQQVTLSCSPISGHRSVSWYQQTPGQGLQFLFEYFSETQRNKGNFPGRFSGRQFSNSRSEMNVSTLELGDSALYLCASNSRGPGETQYFGPGTRLLVL.

The chain links TRBV29-1 to TRBJ2-3, with 8 bases identical to TRBD2. The CDR3 sequence is 14 residues long. Per germline, CDR1 SQVTM and CDR2 ANQGSEA. The trim removed 4 bases at V and 2 bases at J, leaving 5 bases unmatched. The CDR3 loop is CSVGVSGVTDTQYF. In DNA, the CDR3 is TGCAGCGTTGGAGTTAGCGGGGTCACAGATACGCAGTATTTT.

The CDR3 DNA reads as TGCGCCAGCAGCTCTACAAAGCAGGGTCGCGAGCAGTACTTC. This encodes CASSSTKQGREQYF. This chain joins TRBV5-1 and TRBJ2-7, with D perhaps TRBD1 (5 bases). Germline V gives CDR1 SGHRS, CDR2 YFSETQ. The CDR3 extends over 14 amino acids. V gave up 3 bases and J gave up 6 bases, with 16 bases separating them.

In this sample, this clone turned up once. The identical CDR3 is also encoded by other nucleotide sequences in the sample. The chain has TRBV7-2 and TRBJ2-1; D gene uncertain. Germline values: CDR1 SGHTA, CDR2 FQGNSA. The CDR3 extends over 13 amino acids. Trimming shortened V by 2 bases and J by 0 bases, and 2 bases separated the two germline ends. CDR3 DNA sequence: TGTGCCAGCAGCTTAAACTCCTACAATGAGCAGTTCTTC. Protein: CASSLNSYNEQFF.

The chain employs TRBV6-1 and TRBJ2-6; TRBD2 might be the D (5 bases). The germline V gene encodes CDR1 MNHNS and CDR2 SASEGT. The length of the CDR3 is 14 residues. V was trimmed by 4 bases and J by 4 bases, leaving 8 bases between them. The CDR3: CASSVERGANVLTF. CDR3 nucleotides: TGTGCCAGCAGTGTTGAGCGGGGGGCCAACGTCCTGACTTTC.

This chain links TRBV7-2 with TRBJ1-1; no firm D call. The germline CDR1 and CDR2 sequences are SGHTA and FQGNSA. Trimming removed 5 bases at V and 4 bases at J, with 5 bases between. The CDR3 is 11 amino acids. CDR3 amino acids: CASSAFTEAFF. CDR3 nucleotides: TGTGCCAGCAGCGCCTTCACTGAAGCTTTCTTT.

This chain links TRBV19 with TRBJ2-7; D gene ambiguous. V lost 3 bases, J lost 2 bases, and 8 bases lay in between. The CDR3 consists of 13 residues. The germline V gene has CDR1 LNHDA and CDR2 SQIVND (reference sequence). CDR3 sequence: CASSMGSAYEQYF. CDR3 sequence (DNA): TGTGCCAGTAGTATGGGGTCCGCCTACGAGCAGTACTTC.

J is TRBJ1-2 and V is TRBV28; the D is unclear. The ends were cut back, 1 base at V and 2 bases at J, with 8 bases in the middle. Germline values: CDR1 MDHEN, CDR2 SYDVKM. The CDR3 has 14 residues. Here the CDR3 reads CASSLLLLNYGYTF. CDR3 sequence (DNA): TGTGCCAGCAGTTTATTGTTGTTAAACTATGGCTACACCTTC.

In its sample, this clone was seen once. The chain is built from TRBV7-2 and TRBJ2-7; 9 nucleotides match TRBD2. CDR3 length equals 14 residues. Germline loops: CDR1 SGHTA, CDR2 FQGNSA. V trimming: 0 bases; J trimming: 9 bases; junction bases outside the gene matches: 6. CDR3 region: CASSLARRSGRQYF. The CDR3 DNA is TGTGCCAGCAGCTTAGCGCGACGTAGCGGGAGGCAGTACTTC.

The chain joins TRBV21-1 to TRBJ2-2; the D call in the table, TRBD2, was not verified against the DNA. TRBV21-1 is a documented pseudogene. The CDR3 extends over 21 amino acids. The CDR3 DNA follows: TGTGCCAGCAGCCCACTGGGACCGGGACCGAGACTAGCGGGCGAGGACGGGGAGCTGTTTTTT. It specifies CASSPLGPGPRLAGEDGELFF.

The chain carries TRBV7-2 and TRBJ2-1; perhaps TRBD2 as D (5 bases). Germline CDR1 and CDR2: SGHTA and FQGNSA. V shed 5 bases and J shed 5 bases, with 19 bases lying between them. CDR3 length equals 16 residues. The CDR3 nucleotides are TGTGCCAGCAGCCCGGGTGGTGCCGCGGGCAACAATGAGCAGTTCTTC. Translated: CASSPGGAAGNNEQFF.

The V and J genes are TRBV9 and TRBJ2-5; 8 bases align to TRBD2. CDR3 length equals 15 residues. V dropped 4 bases and J dropped 5; count of bases not matched to a gene: 10. Germline V gene lookup returns CDR1 SGDLS and CDR2 YYNGEE. The CDR3: CASSPQTPGGETQYF. The CDR3 coding sequence is TGTGCCAGCAGCCCTCAGACTCCGGGAGGGGAGACCCAGTACTTC.

The CDR3 loop reads CASSLWPTSGVGNQPQHF. CDR3 DNA: TGTGCCAGCAGCTTATGGCCCACATCGGGGGTGGGCAATCAGCCCCAGCATTTT. This chain uses TRBV7-2 with TRBJ1-5; the D gene is possibly TRBD1 (5 bases). Trimming pared 2 bases from V and 2 bases from J, leaving 19 bases between. The CDR3 loop spans 18 amino acids. CDR1 is SGHTA and CDR2 is FQGNSA in the germline V gene.

The V and J genes are TRBV30 and TRBJ2-7; 8 nucleotides align to TRBD1. CDR3 size: 14 residues. Per the germline V gene, CDR1 is GTSNPN and CDR2 is SVGIG (reference sequence). V was pared by 3 bases and J by 5 bases, with 9 bases of the junction left unmatched. The CDR3 protein is CAWRVTGVPNEQYF. The CDR3 DNA sequence: TGTGCCTGGAGAGTGACAGGGGTTCCCAACGAGCAGTACTTC.